This entry describes one TCR beta chain. What it binds is unknown. Unique molecular identifiers tagged the TCRbeta library. Each CDR3 protein is one row after TCRdb ran MiXCR on the PCR reads. The sample consists of more than 500,000 distinct CDR3 sequences, over 9.5% of them appearing once. The sample originates from a study of T-cell reconstitution after alpha-beta-depleted transplantation in children. The CDR3 runs to 13 residues. CDR1 is SQVTM, CDR2 ANQGSEA, per germline. V shed 5 bases, J shed 2 bases, and the junction held 3 bases outside the gene matches. Study outcomes and limitations: When one year had passed after transplant, most T-cell counts and diversity came from newly produced T cells. Two months or so post-transplant, alpha-beta T cells reportedly derived from several hundred expanded graft clones.

Specimen: PBMCs, mostly from graft donor cells, collected 180 days after TCRalphabeta/CD19-depleted stem cell transplant. The genes are TRBV29-1 and TRBJ2-1, with 7 bases identical to TRBD1. This sequence was found in a female patient aged 2-10 years who had a stem cell transplant for aplastic anemia, so the T cells may come from the graft donor. The CDR3 is CSVTGDPYNEQFF. The CDR3 DNA sequence: TGCAGCGTTACAGGGGACCCCTACAATGAGCAGTTCTTC.